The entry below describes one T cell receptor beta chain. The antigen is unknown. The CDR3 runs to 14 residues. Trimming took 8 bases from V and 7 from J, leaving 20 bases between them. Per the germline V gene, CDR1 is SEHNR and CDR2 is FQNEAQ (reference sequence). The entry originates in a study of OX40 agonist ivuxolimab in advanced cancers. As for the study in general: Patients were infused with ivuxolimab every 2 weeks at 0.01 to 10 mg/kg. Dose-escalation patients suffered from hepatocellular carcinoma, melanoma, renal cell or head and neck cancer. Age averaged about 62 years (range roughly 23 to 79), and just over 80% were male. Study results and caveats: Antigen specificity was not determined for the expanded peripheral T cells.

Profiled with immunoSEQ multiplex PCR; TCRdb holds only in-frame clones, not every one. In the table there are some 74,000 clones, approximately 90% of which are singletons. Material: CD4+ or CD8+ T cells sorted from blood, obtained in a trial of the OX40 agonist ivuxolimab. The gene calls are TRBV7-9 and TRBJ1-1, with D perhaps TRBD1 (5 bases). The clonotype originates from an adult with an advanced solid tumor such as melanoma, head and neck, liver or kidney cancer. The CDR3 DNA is TGTGCCAGCTTAACCGCGGGGCGATACAATGAAGCTTTCTTT. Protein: CASLTAGRYNEAFF.